This T cell receptor (beta chain) was identified in a study of blood T cell repertoires in COVID-19. In the study overall: The analysed material was cDNA or gDNA that came from T cells, B-cell-depleted T cells, or PBMCs.

Produced via immunoSEQ multiplex PCR; TCRdb's table is partial and in-frame only. The sample lists some 150,000 clones; around four fifths were seen once. The CDR3 has 15 residues. Germline V gene data show CDR1 as MDHEN and CDR2 as SYDVKM. The V and J ends lost 6 bases and 1 base respectively, with 15 bases between them. What was sequenced was peripheral blood. The receptor was isolated from a human donor in a cohort sampled during active COVID-19. The chain employs TRBV28 and TRBJ1-1; D perhaps matches TRBD1 (5 bases). The CDR3 loop is CASRVPRAANTEAFF. In DNA, the CDR3 is TGTGCCAGCAGGGTCCCCAGGGCAGCGAACACTGAAGCTTTCTTT.